This passage covers 14 T cell receptor beta chains from one sample sequenced in a study of shared clonotypes between healthy human individuals. Repertoires were generated with immunoSEQ multiplex PCR, while TCRdb's copy carries only in-frame clones and drops some. The table has roughly 1.5 million clones, around 98% seen once. Sequencing was performed on naive CD4+ T cells sorted from blood. Noted subset: CD45RA+ positively selected. Source of these receptors: a man aged 25-45 years in good health.

V and J are TRBV30 and TRBJ1-1; D is unresolved. The CDR3 contains 13 residues. Germline values: CDR1 GTSNPN, CDR2 SVGIG (reference sequence). Trimming removed 4 bases from V and 3 bases from J, with 12 bases in between. DNA for the CDR3: TGTGCCTGGATTTCCGACGGCCACACTGAAGCTTTCTTT. This gives the protein CAWISDGHTEAFF.

The chain joins TRBV5-1 to TRBJ2-1; weak D call: TRBD2 (5 bases). Trimming shortened V by 2 bases and J by 11 bases, and 17 bases separated the two germline ends. The CDR3 length is 14 residues. Looked up from germline, CDR1 is SGHRS and CDR2 is YFSETQ. The CDR3 region has the DNA TGCGCCAGCAGCTTAGCCACGAACGCGGGTAAGCAGTTCTTC. It is translated as CASSLATNAGKQFF. The variable domain in full, completed from reference TRBV5-1 and TRBJ2-1, reads KAGVTQTPRYLIKTRGQQVTLSCSPISGHRSVSWYQQTPGQGLQFLFEYFSETQRNKGNFPGRFSGRQFSNSRSEMNVSTLELGDSALYLCASSLATNAGKQFFGPGTRLTVL.

A single count supports this clone. This sample includes further DNA sequences coding for the same CDR3. The genes are TRBV7-9 and TRBJ1-2; 9 bases are shared with TRBD1. The V gene's germline CDR1 is SEHNR and CDR2 FQNEAQ (reference sequence). V trimming: 1 base; J trimming: 6 bases; junction bases outside the gene matches: 0. The CDR3 sequence is 13 residues long. The CDR3 DNA is TGTGCCAGCAGCTTAGGACAGGGGGATGGCTACACCTTC. Translation: CASSLGQGDGYTF. The full variable domain, completed using reference TRBV7-9 and TRBJ1-2, is DTGVSQNPRHKITKRGQNVTFRCDPISEHNRLYWYRQTLGQGPEFLTYFQNEAQLEKSRLLSDRFSAERPKGSFSTLEIQRTEQGDSAMYLCASSLGQGDGYTFGSGTRLTVV.

The chain has TRBV28 and TRBJ1-1; D is unclear. The germline V gene has CDR1 MDHEN and CDR2 SYDVKM. There are 13 residues in the CDR3. V was pared by 3 bases and J by 8 bases, with 13 bases between. The DNA for the CDR3 is TGTGCCAGCAGTTTCCTTAGACATCCCGAAGCTTTCTTT. Its translation is CASSFLRHPEAFF. Supplemented by reference TRBV28 and TRBJ1-1, the full variable domain reads DVKVTQSSRYLVKRTGEKVFLECVQDMDHENMFWYRQDPGLGLRLIYFSYDVKMKEKGDIPEGYSVSREKKERFSLILESASTNQTSMYLCASSFLRHPEAFFGQGTRLTVV.

This chain joins TRBV4-1 and TRBJ1-2; a possible D gene is TRBD1 (6 bases). Trimming left V 1 base short and J 4 bases short, with 16 bases between. Germline-derived CDR1 and CDR2 are MGHRA and YSYEKL. CDR3 length: 16 amino acids. The CDR3 DNA follows: TGCGCCAGCAGCCAAGTGCCCGCTCAGGGGAGCTATGGCTACACCTTC. It is translated as CASSQVPAQGSYGYTF.

V and J are TRBV7-3 and TRBJ2-3; TRBD1 matches at 7 bases. This CDR3 comprises 14 residues. Trimming took 4 bases from V and 2 from J; bases not matched to a gene: 3. The germline CDR1 and CDR2 sequences are SGHTA and FQGTGA. The CDR3 reads CASSSTGDTDTQYF. DNA of the CDR3: TGTGCCAGCAGCTCAACAGGGGACACAGATACGCAGTATTTT.

This clone was counted a single time. The chain joins TRBV11-3 to TRBJ2-7; D is possibly TRBD1 (6 bases). CDR1 is SGHNT and CDR2 is YENEEA in the germline V gene. Trimming left V 1 base short and J 6 bases short, with 10 bases between. The CDR3 is made up of 13 amino acids. In DNA, the CDR3 is TGTGCCAGCAGCTTAGGTGGGGGCGGCGAGCAGTACTTC. Protein product: CASSLGGGGEQYF.

The chain combines TRBV18 with TRBJ2-1; D unclear. V lost 3 bases and J lost 6, with 15 bases in between. Germline CDR1 is KGHSH and CDR2 is LQKENI. The CDR3 extends over 15 amino acids. CDR3 protein: CASSPNRPIPNEQFF. The CDR3 nucleotides read TGTGCCAGCTCACCTAATAGACCGATCCCCAATGAGCAGTTCTTC.

The CDR3 sequence: CASSVGPSGGRHNEQFF. The CDR3, as DNA: TGTGCCAGCAGCGTAGGGCCTAGCGGGGGGAGACACAATGAGCAGTTCTTC. The chain recombines TRBV9 with TRBJ2-1; 11 positions agree with TRBD2. The J segment lost 5 bases and the V segment lost 0 bases, leaving 7 bases of the junction unmatched. The CDR3 is 17 amino acids. The germline V gene encodes CDR1 SGDLS and CDR2 YYNGEE.

This clone was detected only once. This specimen includes other DNA sequences encoding the same CDR3. The chain has TRBV7-2 and TRBJ2-1; D gene ambiguous. Germline loops: CDR1 SGHTA, CDR2 FQGNSA. Trimming removed 1 base at V and 8 bases at J, with 3 bases between. This CDR3 spans 11 amino acids. The CDR3 DNA sequence: TGTGCCAGCAGCTTAGTGGATGAGCAGTTCTTC. Amino acids: CASSLVDEQFF.

The rearrangement joins TRBV19 to TRBJ2-3, with 8 nucleotides matching TRBD2. The germline V gene has CDR1 LNHDA and CDR2 SQIVND (reference sequence). The CDR3 contains 15 residues. The trim removed 5 bases at V and 0 bases at J, leaving 4 bases unmatched. The CDR3 sequence: CASSPTSGSTDTQYF. CDR3 nucleotides: TGTGCCAGTAGTCCCACTAGCGGTAGCACAGATACGCAGTATTTT.

The J gene is TRBJ2-1, the V gene TRBV6-5; the match to TRBD1 covers 9 bases. Germline loops: CDR1 MNHEY, CDR2 SVGAGI. The CDR3 runs to 15 residues. Trimming at V came to 6 bases and at J to 10 bases, leaving 13 bases not matched to a gene. The CDR3 nucleotides read TGTGCCAGCAGCTCAGAGGACAGGGGAGGTCGGGAGCAGTTCTTC. Its protein product is CASSSEDRGGREQFF.

DNA of the CDR3: TGTGCCAGCAATTCGGGGACAGCGAACACCGGGGAGCTGTTTTTT. It codes for CASNSGTANTGELFF. V gene TRBV11-2 combines with J gene TRBJ2-2; TRBD1 matches 7 bases. This CDR3 is 15 amino acids long. CDR1 and CDR2 from the germline V gene are SGHAT and FQNNGV. V shed 7 bases and J 0 bases; nucleotides not matched to a gene: 5. Filled out from reference TRBV11-2 and TRBJ2-2, the complete variable domain reads EAGVAQSPRYKIIEKRQSVAFWCNPISGHATLYWYQQILGQGPKLLIQFQNNGVVDDSQLPKDRFSAERLKGVDSTLKIQPAKLEDSAVYLCASNSGTANTGELFFGEGSRLTVL.

The genes are TRBV14 and TRBJ1-5; D remains ambiguous. Germline assignment: CDR1 SGHDN and CDR2 FVKESK. The CDR3 is 13 amino acids. The V and J ends lost 1 base and 9 bases respectively, with 10 bases between them. DNA for the CDR3: TGTGCCAGCAGCCAAGCCACGGGTTGGCCCCAGCATTTT. Translating gives CASSQATGWPQHF.